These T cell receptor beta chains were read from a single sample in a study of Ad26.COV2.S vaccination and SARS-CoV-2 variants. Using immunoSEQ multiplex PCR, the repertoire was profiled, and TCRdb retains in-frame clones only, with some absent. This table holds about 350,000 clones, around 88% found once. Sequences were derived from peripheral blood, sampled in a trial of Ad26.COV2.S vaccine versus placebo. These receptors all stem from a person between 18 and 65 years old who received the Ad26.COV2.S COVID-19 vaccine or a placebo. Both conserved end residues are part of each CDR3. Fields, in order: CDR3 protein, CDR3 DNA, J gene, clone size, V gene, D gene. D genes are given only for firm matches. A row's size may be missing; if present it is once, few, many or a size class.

CDR3 protein: CASSEALGLAGGKDTQYF
CDR3 DNA: TGTGCCAGCAGTGAAGCGCTGGGACTAGCGGGAGGGAAAGATACGCAGTATTTT
J gene: TRBJ2-3
clone size: -
V gene: TRBV6-1
D gene: TRBD2

CDR3 protein: CASSSNRGRGTGELFF
CDR3 DNA: TGTGCCAGCAGCTCAAACAGGGGCCGCGGGACCGGGGAGCTGTTTTTT
J gene: TRBJ2-2
clone size: -
V gene: TRBV7-9
D gene: TRBD1

CDR3 protein: CASSTGSSSADTQYF
CDR3 DNA: TGCGCCAGCAGCACTGGGAGCTCCTCTGCAGATACGCAGTATTTT
J gene: TRBJ2-3
clone size: -
V gene: TRBV4-1
D gene: -

CDR3 protein: CASSQRLQGTETQYF
CDR3 DNA: TGCGCCAGCAGCCAAAGACTACAGGGTACAGAGACCCAGTACTTC
J gene: TRBJ2-5
clone size: once
V gene: TRBV4-3
D gene: -

CDR3 protein: CASSLLGWDTEAFF
CDR3 DNA: TGTGCCAGCAGCTTATTGGGGTGGGACACTGAAGCTTTCTTT
J gene: TRBJ1-1
clone size: -
V gene: TRBV7-8
D gene: -

CDR3 protein: CASSSDRVNTEAFF
CDR3 DNA: TGTGCCAGCAGTTCAGACAGGGTAAACACTGAAGCTTTCTTT
J gene: TRBJ1-1
clone size: -
V gene: TRBV11-1
D gene: TRBD1

CDR3 protein: CASSKLGETQYF
CDR3 DNA: TGTGCCAGTAGTAAGTTAGGAGAGACCCAGTACTTC
J gene: TRBJ2-5
clone size: -
V gene: TRBV19
D gene: -

CDR3 protein: CASSEALGLNEKLFF
CDR3 DNA: TGTGCCAGCAGTGAAGCGCTCGGGCTTAATGAAAAACTGTTTTTT
J gene: TRBJ1-4
clone size: -
V gene: TRBV2
D gene: -

CDR3 protein: CASRGQGVNSPLHF
CDR3 DNA: TGTGCCAGCAGGGGACAGGGGGTGAATTCACCCCTCCACTTT
J gene: TRBJ1-6
clone size: -
V gene: TRBV25-1
D gene: TRBD1

CDR3 protein: CASSERVQYNEQFF
CDR3 DNA: TGTGCCAGTAGTGAGAGGGTCCAATACAATGAGCAGTTCTTC
J gene: TRBJ2-1
clone size: -
V gene: TRBV19
D gene: -

CDR3 protein: CASSMGGLAPEQYF
CDR3 DNA: TGTGCCAGTAGTATGGGGGGACTAGCGCCCGAGCAGTACTTC
J gene: TRBJ2-7
clone size: once
V gene: TRBV19
D gene: TRBD2

CDR3 protein: CASSLTYHEQFF
CDR3 DNA: TGTGCCAGCAGCCTCACGTACCATGAGCAGTTCTTC
J gene: TRBJ2-1
clone size: -
V gene: TRBV3-1/TRBV3-2
D gene: -

CDR3 protein: CASSRDTAGPEAFF
CDR3 DNA: TGTGCCAGTAGTAGGGATACCGCCGGACCTGAAGCTTTCTTT
J gene: TRBJ1-1
clone size: -
V gene: TRBV19
D gene: -

CDR3 protein: CASSSPPAGEQYF
CDR3 DNA: TGCGCCAGCAGCTCCCCCCCTGCCGGCGAGCAGTACTTC
J gene: TRBJ2-7
clone size: -
V gene: TRBV5-1
D gene: -

CDR3 protein: CASSLVRETQYF
CDR3 DNA: TGTGCCAGCAGCTTAGTTCGTGAGACCCAGTACTTC
J gene: TRBJ2-5
clone size: -
V gene: TRBV7-2
D gene: -

CDR3 protein: CASSIIHQTYEQYF
CDR3 DNA: TGTGCCAGTAGTATAATTCACCAGACCTACGAGCAGTACTTC
J gene: TRBJ2-7
clone size: once
V gene: TRBV19
D gene: -

CDR3 protein: CASSLMAPSTDTQYF
CDR3 DNA: TGTGCCAGCAGCTTGATGGCCCCTAGCACAGATACGCAGTATTTT
J gene: TRBJ2-3
clone size: -
V gene: TRBV5-8
D gene: -

CDR3 protein: CASSLPRTVNTEAFF
CDR3 DNA: TGTGCCAGCAGTCTCCCTAGGACAGTGAACACTGAAGCTTTCTTT
J gene: TRBJ1-1
clone size: -
V gene: TRBV6-5
D gene: -

CDR3 protein: CASSQSSYNSPLHF
CDR3 DNA: TGTGCCAGCAGCCAGAGCTCCTATAATTCACCCCTCCACTTT
J gene: TRBJ1-6
clone size: once
V gene: TRBV6-2/TRBV6-3
D gene: -

CDR3 protein: CASSLDTVYGYTF
CDR3 DNA: TGCGCCAGCAGCTTGGACACGGTCTATGGCTACACCTTC
J gene: TRBJ1-2
clone size: once
V gene: TRBV5-1
D gene: -

CDR3 protein: CASSALTGYNEKLFF
CDR3 DNA: TGTGCCAGCAGCGCCCTGACAGGGTATAATGAAAAACTGTTTTTT
J gene: TRBJ1-4
clone size: -
V gene: TRBV5-5
D gene: TRBD1

CDR3 protein: CASSPQETQYF
CDR3 DNA: TGTGCCAGCAGCCCCCAAGAGACCCAGTACTTC
J gene: TRBJ2-5
clone size: -
V gene: TRBV7-9
D gene: -

CDR3 protein: CASSLWAAEAFF
CDR3 DNA: TGTGCCAGCAGTTTATGGGCGGCGGAAGCTTTCTTT
J gene: TRBJ1-1
clone size: -
V gene: TRBV28
D gene: -

CDR3 protein: CASSLQGRGVNEQFF
CDR3 DNA: TGCGCCAGCAGCCTACAGGGTCGCGGGGTCAATGAGCAGTTCTTC
J gene: TRBJ2-1
clone size: -
V gene: TRBV5-1
D gene: -

CDR3 protein: CASSLGQGAATAEAFF
CDR3 DNA: TGCGCCAGCAGCTTGGGACAGGGGGCAGCAACCGCTGAAGCTTTCTTT
J gene: TRBJ1-1
clone size: few
V gene: TRBV5-1
D gene: TRBD1

CDR3 protein: CASSRTSGGLYNEQFF
CDR3 DNA: TGTGCCAGCAGCAGGACTAGCGGGGGTCTCTACAATGAGCAGTTCTTC
J gene: TRBJ2-1
clone size: -
V gene: TRBV7-2
D gene: TRBD2

CDR3 protein: CASSIGVWAGGSYGYTF
CDR3 DNA: TGTGCCAGTAGTATAGGAGTCTGGGCAGGGGGCTCCTATGGCTACACCTTC
J gene: TRBJ1-2
clone size: once
V gene: TRBV19
D gene: TRBD1

CDR3 protein: CASSPQTGADTQYF
CDR3 DNA: TGTGCCAGCAGCCCACAGACAGGGGCGGATACGCAGTATTTT
J gene: TRBJ2-3
clone size: -
V gene: TRBV5-4
D gene: TRBD1

CDR3 protein: CASSEQGGTEAFF
CDR3 DNA: TGCGCCAGCAGTGAACAGGGAGGAACTGAAGCTTTCTTT
J gene: TRBJ1-1
clone size: -
V gene: TRBV10-2
D gene: -

CDR3 protein: CASSLGHPETQYF
CDR3 DNA: TGTGCCAGCAGTTTAGGTCACCCAGAGACCCAGTACTTC
J gene: TRBJ2-5
clone size: -
V gene: TRBV28
D gene: -

CDR3 protein: CATLAGAVGEQYF
CDR3 DNA: TGTGCCACACTAGCGGGAGCAGTGGGCGAGCAGTACTTC
J gene: TRBJ2-7
clone size: once
V gene: TRBV19
D gene: TRBD2

CDR3 protein: CASSQDHRTALYGYTF
CDR3 DNA: TGTGCCAGCAGCCAAGACCACCGGACAGCCCTTTATGGCTACACCTTC
J gene: TRBJ1-2
clone size: once
V gene: TRBV14
D gene: -

CDR3 protein: CASSQDFRPGELFF
CDR3 DNA: TGTGCCAGCAGCCAAGACTTTCGCCCCGGGGAGCTGTTTTTT
J gene: TRBJ2-2
clone size: few
V gene: TRBV3-1/TRBV3-2
D gene: -

CDR3 protein: CASSLPGSYNEQFF
CDR3 DNA: TGTGCCAGCAGCCTCCCTGGGTCCTACAATGAGCAGTTCTTC
J gene: TRBJ2-1
clone size: -
V gene: TRBV7-2
D gene: -

CDR3 protein: CASSPDREDYGYTF
CDR3 DNA: TGTGCCAGCAGTCCCGACAGGGAGGACTATGGCTACACCTTC
J gene: TRBJ1-2
clone size: -
V gene: TRBV6-2/TRBV6-3
D gene: TRBD1

CDR3 protein: CASSPPSGTRSYNEQFF
CDR3 DNA: TGTGCCAGCTCACCCCCCTCCGGGACACGATCTTACAATGAGCAGTTCTTC
J gene: TRBJ2-1
clone size: -
V gene: TRBV18
D gene: -

CDR3 protein: CASSPLEVRYEQYF
CDR3 DNA: TGTGCCAGCAGCCCCCTCGAGGTGAGGTACGAGCAGTACTTC
J gene: TRBJ2-7
clone size: -
V gene: TRBV5-6
D gene: -

CDR3 protein: CASRPTSSGYAEQFF
CDR3 DNA: TGTGCCAGCAGACCTACTAGCTCGGGGTACGCTGAGCAGTTCTTC
J gene: TRBJ2-1
clone size: -
V gene: TRBV7-3
D gene: -

CDR3 protein: CASSSSGTALFEQYF
CDR3 DNA: TGTGCCAGCAGTAGTTCCGGGACAGCCCTTTTCGAGCAGTACTTC
J gene: TRBJ2-7
clone size: -
V gene: TRBV27
D gene: TRBD1

CDR3 protein: CASSLDIRERYGYTF
CDR3 DNA: TGCGCCAGCAGCTTGGACATTCGCGAACGCTATGGCTACACCTTC
J gene: TRBJ1-2
clone size: -
V gene: TRBV5-1
D gene: -

CDR3 protein: CAWSVGTTDTQYF
CDR3 DNA: TGTGCCTGGAGTGTAGGGACTACAGATACGCAGTATTTT
J gene: TRBJ2-3
clone size: -
V gene: TRBV30
D gene: -

CDR3 protein: CASSYTGGSGANVLTF
CDR3 DNA: TGTGCCAGCAGTTACACCGGCGGCTCTGGGGCCAACGTCCTGACTTTC
J gene: TRBJ2-6
clone size: -
V gene: TRBV6-5
D gene: -

CDR3 protein: CASSLFSPGQKNIQYF
CDR3 DNA: TGTGCCAGCAGTCTATTCTCACCGGGACAGAAAAACATTCAGTACTTC
J gene: TRBJ2-4
clone size: -
V gene: TRBV28
D gene: TRBD1

CDR3 protein: CASSPGTYRYNEQFF
CDR3 DNA: TGCGCCAGCAGCCCTGGGACTTACCGCTACAATGAGCAGTTCTTC
J gene: TRBJ2-1
clone size: -
V gene: TRBV5-1
D gene: -

CDR3 protein: CASSDVYGCTF
CDR3 DNA: TGTGCCAGCAGTGACGTCTATGGCTGCACCTTC
J gene: TRBJ1-2
clone size: -
V gene: TRBV2
D gene: -

CDR3 protein: CASSLDGRGQELSYEQYF
CDR3 DNA: TGTGCCAGCAGCTTAGACGGCAGGGGGCAAGAACTCTCCTACGAGCAGTACTTC
J gene: TRBJ2-7
clone size: -
V gene: TRBV11-2
D gene: TRBD1

CDR3 protein: CASSPPGATVTEAFF
CDR3 DNA: TGTGCCAGCAGTCCTCCAGGGGCAACCGTAACTGAAGCTTTCTTT
J gene: TRBJ1-1
clone size: once
V gene: TRBV28
D gene: -

CDR3 protein: CASSYSFGFAYEQYF
CDR3 DNA: TGTGCCAGCAGTTACTCATTCGGTTTCGCCTACGAGCAGTACTTC
J gene: TRBJ2-7
clone size: -
V gene: TRBV6-2/TRBV6-3
D gene: -

CDR3 protein: CASKATSGNTIYF
CDR3 DNA: TGTGCCAGCAAGGCAACCTCTGGAAACACCATATATTTT
J gene: TRBJ1-3
clone size: -
V gene: TRBV2
D gene: -